The 5 T cell receptor beta chains given below trace back to one sample, sequenced in a study of blood T cell repertoires in COVID-19. Here immunoSEQ multiplex PCR was the method, and the copy in TCRdb shows in-frame clones only, minus some. Of 70,000 to 90,000 clones listed, 65% to 80% are singletons. The sequenced sample consisted of peripheral blood. These receptor sequences come from an older man with acute or convalescent COVID-19.

The CDR3 nucleotides read TGTGCCAGCAGTTTGGGGACAAGGTGGAACACTGAAGCTTTCTTT. Its translation is CASSLGTRWNTEAFF. V and J are TRBV27 and TRBJ1-1; D possibly corresponds to TRBD1 (6 bases). The CDR3 is 15 residues long. The V and J ends lost 3 bases and 1 base respectively, with 12 bases between them. Germline CDR1 and CDR2: MNHEY and SMNVEV (reference sequence).

The V gene is TRBV19, the J gene TRBJ1-5; 7 bases map to TRBD1. CDR3 length equals 14 residues. V lost 5 bases, J lost 0 bases, and 1 base stayed unmatched. The germline CDR1 and CDR2 sequences are LNHDA and SQIVND (reference sequence). CDR3 residues: CASSRQGSNQPQHF. Written as DNA, the CDR3 is TGTGCCAGTAGTCGACAGGGTAGCAATCAGCCCCAGCATTTT.

CDR3 loop: CASSWAFGGTSTDTQYF. CDR3 nucleotides: TGCGCCAGCAGCTGGGCTTTTGGAGGGACCAGCACAGATACGCAGTATTTT. The V gene is TRBV5-1, the J gene TRBJ2-3, with a possible D match to TRBD2 (6 bases). CDR3 size: 17 residues. Germline V gene data show CDR1 as SGHRS and CDR2 as YFSETQ. The V end was cut by 3 bases, the J end by 0 bases, with 17 bases between.

V and J are TRBV5-1 and TRBJ1-4; 10 positions match TRBD1. After removal of 0 bases from V and 10 bases from J, the junction contained 3 bases not matched to a gene. The CDR3 extends over 14 amino acids. CDR1 and CDR2 (germline): SGHRS, YFSETQ. CDR3 coding DNA: TGCGCCAGCAGCTTGGGACAGGGGGCACGAAAACTGTTTTTT. This codes for CASSLGQGARKLFF.

The CDR3 DNA reads as TGTGCCAGCACCCTATGGGAGCGGGGGGGCTTTAGCACAGATACGCAGTATTTT. It yields the protein CASTLWERGGFSTDTQYF. The chain uses TRBV7-8 and TRBJ2-3; 10 bases line up with TRBD2. This CDR3 spans 18 amino acids. Germline CDR1 reads SGHVS; CDR2 reads FQNEAQ. The J segment lost 0 bases and the V segment lost 7 bases, leaving 13 bases of the junction unmatched.